Below, 17 T cell receptor beta chains from the same sample are listed, as sequenced in a study of cytomegalovirus exposure and HLA in healthy donors. The PCR made use of 60 Vbeta and 13 Jbeta primers. Only in-frame clones appear in the TCRdb table, and some are missing; sequencing was by immunoSEQ multiplex PCR. The sample carries 150,000 to 200,000 clones, about 77% recorded once. The sample was PBMCs. The origin of the receptors is a man aged 18 to 30 in good health and CMV-seropositive.

This chain connects TRBV30 to TRBJ2-2; 8 bases line up with TRBD1. After removal of 3 bases from V and 4 bases from J, the junction contained 1 base not matched to a gene. From germline, CDR1 is GTSNPN and CDR2 SVGIG (reference sequence). This CDR3 has 13 residues. DNA of the CDR3: TGTGCCTGGAGGGGACAGGCCACCGGGGAGCTGTTTTTT. As protein: CAWRGQATGELFF.

DNA of the CDR3: TGTGCCACGGGGACAGTCGCTAACTATGGCTACACCTTC. The encoded protein is CATGTVANYGYTF. The chain is built from TRBV15 and TRBJ1-2; 7 nucleotides line up with TRBD1. J gave up 0 bases and V 9 bases, and 4 bases lay outside the gene matches. The germline V gene has CDR1 LNHNV and CDR2 YYDKDF (reference sequence). This CDR3 spans 13 amino acids. The full variable domain, in which reference TRBV15 and TRBJ1-2 provide the parts outside the CDR3, is DAMVIQNPRYQVTQFGKPVTLSCSQTLNHNVMYWYQQKSSQAPKLLFHYYDKDFNNEADTPDNFQSRRPNTSFCFLDIRSPGLGDTAMYLCATGTVANYGYTFGSGTRLTVV.

The rearrangement links TRBV4-1 to TRBJ1-2; 7 nucleotides align to TRBD1. With V trimmed by 3 bases and J by 5 bases, 12 bases remained unmatched. This CDR3 has 16 amino acids. The germline CDR1 and CDR2 sequences are MGHRA and YSYEKL. The CDR3 coding sequence is TGCGCCAGCAGCCAGGTCCATACAGGGGAAGCTTATGGCTACACCTTC. It is translated as CASSQVHTGEAYGYTF.

As to this clone: The junction departs from the called germline gene at one end, perhaps through a read error. V usage is TRBV6-5 and J usage is TRBJ2-7, with TRBD1 as a possible D gene (5 bases). The CDR3 runs 9 residues. Germline V gene sequence: CDR1 MNHEY, CDR2 SVGAGI. CDR3 DNA: TGTGCCAGCGGCAGGGCCTTCGACTTC. Translating it yields CASGRAFDF.

CDR3 sequence: CASSSNSGTEAFF. The CDR3 DNA follows: TGTGCCAGCAGTTCAAATTCGGGCACTGAAGCTTTCTTT. V usage is TRBV9 and J usage is TRBJ1-1; D unresolved. Germline assignment: CDR1 SGDLS and CDR2 YYNGEE. V dropped 5 bases and J dropped 4 bases, with 12 bases sitting between them. The CDR3 is 13 amino acids.

The CDR3 reads CATSREGGGRYEQYF. CDR3 DNA: TGTGCCACCAGCAGAGAGGGAGGGGGACGGTACGAGCAGTACTTC. The chain joins TRBV15 to TRBJ2-7; TRBD2 might be the D (7 bases). The CDR3 totals 15 residues. V lost 0 bases and J 4 bases, leaving 13 bases between the germline ends. Germline CDR1 LNHNV, CDR2 YYDKDF (reference sequence).

The rearrangement joins TRBV11-2 to TRBJ1-5, with TRBD1 matching over 8 bases. Germline V CDR1 and CDR2: SGHAT, FQNNGV. The CDR3 has 19 residues. V trimming: 3 bases; J trimming: 0 bases; junction bases outside the gene matches: 13. The CDR3 here is CASSFCPDREVGSNQPQHF. In DNA form, the CDR3 reads TGTGCCAGCAGCTTTTGTCCGGACAGGGAGGTTGGTAGCAATCAGCCCCAGCATTTT.

This clone showed up just a few times. The chain employs TRBV29-1 and TRBJ2-2; D possibly corresponds to TRBD2 (6 bases). This CDR3 is built from 14 residues. The germline CDR1 and CDR2 sequences are SQVTM and ANQGSEA. With 3 bases removed from V and 6 bases from J, the gap between germline ends came to 14 bases. The CDR3 region has the DNA TGCAGCGTTGACGTGGAGGGAGAGGCCGGGGAGCTGTTTTTT. Its protein is CSVDVEGEAGELFF.

This clone was seen only a few times. The genes are TRBV2 and TRBJ2-2, with 7 bases matching TRBD2. Germline-derived CDR1 and CDR2 are SNHLY and FYNNEI. This CDR3 spans 16 amino acids. The J segment lost 7 bases and the V segment lost 0 bases, leaving 8 bases of the junction unmatched. The CDR3, as DNA: TGTGCCAGCAGTGAAGCTGGAGGGAGGGCCGGCGGGGAGCTGTTTTTT. The encoded protein is CASSEAGGRAGGELFF.

J is TRBJ2-1 and V is TRBV29-1; TRBD2 might be the D (5 bases). The CDR3 covers 14 residues. Trimming took off 4 bases at V and 0 bases at J, with 10 bases between the two ends. Looked up from germline, CDR1 is SQVTM and CDR2 is ANQGSEA. CDR3 in amino acids: CSVVPGSSYNEQFF. The CDR3 nucleotides read TGCAGCGTTGTTCCGGGAAGCTCCTACAATGAGCAGTTCTTC.

The table lists this clone with a few counts. The chain has TRBV7-9 and TRBJ2-3; 7 bases match TRBD1. Germline values: CDR1 SEHNR, CDR2 FQNEAQ (reference sequence). The CDR3 covers 14 residues. The junction had 3 bases not matched to a gene; V was cut back by 4 bases and J by 2 bases. CDR3 protein: CASSWDSLTDTQYF. The CDR3, as DNA: TGTGCCAGCAGCTGGGACAGTCTCACAGATACGCAGTATTTT.

In this sample, this clone is medium-sized. V usage is TRBV28 and J usage is TRBJ2-3; 9 bases are a match to TRBD2. With V trimmed by 0 bases and J by 6 bases, 7 bases remained unmatched. Germline CDR1 and CDR2: MDHEN and SYDVKM. The CDR3 spans 16 residues. CDR3 coding DNA: TGTGCCAGCAGTTTATGGTTAGCGGGAGTTGGCGATACGCAGTATTTT. It is translated as CASSLWLAGVGDTQYF.

The genes are TRBV2 and TRBJ2-4; weak D call: TRBD1 (6 bases). This CDR3 region has 12 residues. CDR1 is SNHLY, CDR2 FYNNEI, per germline. The CDR3 loop reads CFSGFQGGIQYF. In nucleotides, the CDR3 is TGTTTCAGTGGGTTCCAAGGGGGCATTCAGTACTTC.

V gene TRBV29-1 combines with J gene TRBJ2-2; unclear D gene. Trimming stripped 3 bases from V and 4 bases from J, with 12 bases between. The CDR3 has 14 residues. The germline V gene encodes CDR1 SQVTM and CDR2 ANQGSEA. CDR3 loop: CSVETRQSTGELFF. CDR3 bases: TGCAGCGTTGAGACACGACAAAGCACCGGGGAGCTGTTTTTT.

The genes are TRBV6-1 and TRBJ2-7; TRBD1 aligns across 11 bases. The ends lost 7 bases at V and 4 bases at J; junction bases unmatched: 6. Germline loops: CDR1 MNHNS, CDR2 SASEGT. This CDR3 comprises 14 residues. The CDR3 protein is CASTPGQGGYEQYF. CDR3 DNA: TGTGCCAGCACCCCGGGACAGGGGGGTTACGAGCAGTACTTC.

This clone was seen a handful of times. V is TRBV7-3 and J is TRBJ2-1, with no clear D. Germline V gene data show CDR1 as SGHTA and CDR2 as FQGTGA. The CDR3 length is 13 residues. The V end was cut by 1 base, the J end by 8 bases, with 9 bases between. CDR3 in amino acids: CASSLRHIDEQFF. In DNA form, the CDR3 reads TGTGCCAGCAGCTTAAGACACATCGATGAGCAGTTCTTC.

This clone was picked up a small number of times. V and J are TRBV23-1 and TRBJ1-5, with D possibly TRBD1 on 5 matching bases. TRBV23-1 carries the ORF label, with uncertain function. The CDR3 is made up of 14 amino acids. Trimming pared 5 bases from V and 2 bases from J, leaving 10 bases between. CDR3 DNA sequence: TGCGCCAGCAGTTGCAGGGCTGGCAATCAGCCCCAGCATTTT. It translates to CASSCRAGNQPQHF.